These 11 T cell receptor beta chains came from one sample sequenced in a study of T cell repertoires in cytomegalovirus infection. Their recognized antigens are unknown. Each CDR3 protein gets one entry after TCRdb re-called the reads with MiXCR. The sample shows roughly 500,000 distinct CDR3 sequences, around a third of them seen only once. The sample in question was cultured PBMCs, obtained from culture after CMV antigen stimulation. Receptors originate from a human donor in good health (CMV status not recorded). Some clones in this sample may be carry-over from other donors' samples.

This rearrangement joins TRBV18 to TRBJ1-1; 7 positions agree with TRBD1. CDR1 and CDR2 from the germline V gene are KGHSH and LQKENI. The CDR3 consists of 14 residues. V lost 4 bases and J lost 4; bases outside the gene matches: 6. As DNA, the CDR3 is TGTGCCAGCTCACTATCGACAGGGAGCACTGAAGCTTTCTTT. It is translated as CASSLSTGSTEAFF.

The J gene is TRBJ2-1, the V gene TRBV24-1; 9 nucleotides line up with TRBD2. The CDR3 totals 16 residues. V shed 4 bases, J shed 6 bases, and the junction held 9 bases outside the gene matches. Germline V gene data show CDR1 as KGHDR and CDR2 as SFDVKD. CDR3 protein: CATSDYGLAGSNEQFF. As DNA, the CDR3 is TGTGCCACCAGTGACTATGGGCTAGCGGGAAGCAATGAGCAGTTCTTC.

CDR3 nucleotide sequence: TGCGATCCGACTAGCGGGGTTGGGGATACGCAGTATTTT. This translates into CDPTSGVGDTQYF. This sequence joins TRBV4-1 and TRBJ2-3, with TRBD2 matching 11 bases. The germline V gene encodes CDR1 MGHRA and CDR2 YSYEKL. This CDR3 spans 13 amino acids.

The table lists this clonotype with many counts. The V and J genes are TRBV7-2 and TRBJ2-1; 7 bases are shared with TRBD2. This CDR3 contains 14 residues. The junction had 10 bases not matched to a gene; V was cut back by 5 bases and J by 9 bases. Germline lookup yields CDR1 SGHTA and CDR2 FQGNSA. The CDR3 DNA reads as TGTGCCAGCAGCCCCCTGGGGGGAGGGGTTGAGCAGTTCTTC. Translation: CASSPLGGGVEQFF.

This chain connects TRBV28 to TRBJ2-1, with TRBD2 matching over 7 bases. Trimming took 8 bases from V and 5 from J; bases not matched to a gene: 12. Germline loops: CDR1 MDHEN, CDR2 SYDVKM. The CDR3 covers 15 residues. This chain's CDR3 is CASLGAGDAHNEQFF. The CDR3 coding sequence is TGTGCCAGCCTTGGGGCGGGAGATGCCCACAATGAGCAGTTCTTC.

The chain links TRBV29-1 to TRBJ2-3, with D perhaps TRBD2 (5 bases). CDR1 SQVTM and CDR2 ANQGSEA come from the germline V gene. CDR3 length equals 14 residues. V lost 4 bases, J lost 3 bases, and 14 bases lay in between. CDR3 loop: CSVAGRRGTDTQYF. The CDR3 bases are TGCAGCGTTGCAGGTCGAAGAGGGACAGATACGCAGTATTTT.

The chain is built from TRBV12-5 and TRBJ2-5, with no clear D. The CDR3 consists of 13 residues. Germline V lookup: CDR1 LGHNT, CDR2 FRNRAP. Trimming took off 0 bases at V and 5 bases at J, with 7 bases between the two ends. CDR3 protein: CASGLVGKETQYF. The CDR3 DNA reads as TGTGCTAGTGGTTTGGTAGGGAAGGAGACCCAGTACTTC.

This rearrangement joins TRBV7-2 to TRBJ2-7; D remains unclear. The V end lost 8 bases, the J end lost 5 bases, and 13 bases lay between the germline ends. CDR3 size: 12 residues. Germline-derived CDR1 and CDR2 are SGHTA and FQGNSA. CDR3 amino acids: CASPGPRHEQYF. In nucleotides, the CDR3 is TGTGCCAGCCCCGGCCCCCGGCACGAGCAGTACTTC.

V and J are TRBV20-1 and TRBJ1-1; a weak D match, TRBD1 (5 bases). The germline V and J ends were trimmed by 7 bases and 7 bases, with 19 bases remaining between them. The CDR3 spans 13 residues. Germline CDR1 and CDR2: DFQATT and SNEGSKA (reference sequence). CDR3 protein: CSGLGPPRGEAFF. The CDR3 DNA reads as TGCAGTGGATTGGGACCGCCCCGGGGTGAAGCTTTCTTT.

This clonotype was counted between two and nine times. The V call is TRBV9, the J call TRBJ2-7; 7 nucleotides agree with TRBD2. Germline CDR1 SGDLS, CDR2 YYNGEE. The CDR3 spans 15 residues. The V gene end was trimmed by 5 bases and the J gene end by 3 bases; junction bases not matched to a gene: 11. CDR3 residues: CASSRESGEYYEQYF. The CDR3 bases are TGTGCCAGCAGTCGGGAAAGCGGGGAATACTACGAGCAGTACTTC.

This rearrangement joins TRBV29-1 to TRBJ2-7, with a tentative D call TRBD1 (5 bases). Trimming left V 4 bases short and J 2 bases short, with 15 bases between. In germline, CDR1 is SQVTM, CDR2 ANQGSEA. This CDR3 contains 14 residues. CDR3 nucleotide sequence: TGCAGCGTTGTAGCAGGGTCAGGAGCCTACGAGCAGTACTTC. Residues: CSVVAGSGAYEQYF.